Each of the 28 T cell receptor beta chains below was sequenced from the same sample in a study of cytomegalovirus exposure and HLA in healthy donors. PCR employed 60 Vbeta and 13 Jbeta primers. Assay: immunoSEQ multiplex PCR; the TCRdb copy retains only in-frame clones and omits some. The repertoire has approximately 100,000 clones, nearly 80% of them found once; the top ten carry about 4%. The sequenced material came from PBMCs. The origin of the receptors is a woman aged 40 to 50 in good health and CMV-seronegative.

This clone was observed a few times. V usage is TRBV6-1 and J usage is TRBJ1-1; the match to TRBD1 covers 10 bases. Germline V gene sequence: CDR1 MNHNS, CDR2 SASEGT. The CDR3 consists of 14 residues. The junction had 5 bases not matched to a gene; V was cut back by 7 bases and J by 3 bases. CDR3 DNA: TGTGCCAGCACTCCGGACAGGGGGGACACTGAAGCTTTCTTT. It specifies CASTPDRGDTEAFF.

The J gene is TRBJ1-6, the V gene TRBV27, with 9 positions matching TRBD1. The J segment lost 9 bases and the V segment lost 2 bases, leaving 8 bases of the junction unmatched. Germline V CDR1 and CDR2: MNHEY, SMNVEV (reference sequence). The CDR3 consists of 16 residues. CDR3 in DNA: TGTGCCAGCAGTTTAGTTGGGGACAGGGTAGGTTCACCCCTCCACTTT. Its protein is CASSLVGDRVGSPLHF.

The chain couples TRBV25-1 to TRBJ2-2; TRBD2 aligns across 7 bases. The ends lost 1 base at V and 5 bases at J; junction bases unmatched: 1. The CDR3 has 14 amino acids. Germline lookup yields CDR1 MGHDK and CDR2 SYGVNS. The CDR3 DNA reads as TGTGCCAGCAGTGAATCCGGGGGGACCGGGGAGCTGTTTTTT. This sequence encodes CASSESGGTGELFF.

The chain joins TRBV5-1 to TRBJ2-5; D gene ambiguous. Germline lookup yields CDR1 SGHRS and CDR2 YFSETQ. The V gene lost 2 bases and the J gene lost 3 bases, with 8 bases spanning the gap. There are 13 residues in the CDR3. CDR3 loop: CASSLQQKETQYF. CDR3 nucleotide sequence: TGCGCCAGCAGCTTACAACAGAAAGAGACCCAGTACTTC.

The genes are TRBV6-5 and TRBJ1-2; 9 nucleotides agree with TRBD1. Germline V lookup: CDR1 MNHEY, CDR2 SVGAGI. V shed 2 bases and J 13 bases; nucleotides not matched to a gene: 8. CDR3 size: 13 residues. CDR3 DNA sequence: TGTGCCAGCAGTTACCCCGGACAGGGGATAGCCACCTTC. This translates into CASSYPGQGIATF.

The rearrangement uses TRBV11-2 and TRBJ1-1, with D possibly being TRBD1 (6 bases). The ends were cut back, 3 bases at V and 1 base at J, with 15 bases in the middle. Germline assignment: CDR1 SGHAT and CDR2 FQNNGV. This CDR3 contains 16 residues. The CDR3 DNA sequence: TGTGCCAGCAGCTTGGGCTACAGGGAAAGGAACACTGAAGCTTTCTTT. It yields the protein CASSLGYRERNTEAFF.

This clone was detected only once. The V and J genes are TRBV19 and TRBJ2-7; D is possibly TRBD2 (5 bases). This CDR3 spans 14 amino acids. Germline V lookup: CDR1 LNHDA, CDR2 SQIVND (reference sequence). V lost 7 bases, J lost 2 bases, and 15 bases lay in between. The CDR3 sequence is CASKGRDGTYEQYF. The CDR3 region has the DNA TGTGCCAGTAAAGGTAGAGACGGGACCTACGAGCAGTACTTC.

DNA for the CDR3: TGTGCCAGTACCCTTTCCCCGGGACTAGCGGGGAAAGAGACCCAGTACTTC. Its protein is CASTLSPGLAGKETQYF. The chain recombines TRBV19 with TRBJ2-5, with TRBD2 identical over 13 bases. After removal of 7 bases from V and 3 bases from J, the junction contained 11 bases not matched to a gene. Germline values: CDR1 LNHDA, CDR2 SQIVND (reference sequence). This CDR3 spans 17 amino acids.

The rearrangement links TRBV5-4 to TRBJ2-1, with D maybe TRBD1 (6 bases). Trimming stripped 0 bases from V and 5 bases from J, with 12 bases between. The germline V gene has CDR1 SGHNT and CDR2 YYREEE (reference sequence). The CDR3 extends over 15 amino acids. The CDR3: CASSLGWGRDNEQFF. Here the CDR3 DNA reads TGTGCCAGCAGCTTGGGGTGGGGGCGGGACAATGAGCAGTTCTTC.

The V gene is TRBV5-1, the J gene TRBJ2-3, with TRBD1 matching 7 bases. Trimming removed 2 bases from V and 0 bases from J; junction bases left unmatched: 6. CDR1 is SGHRS and CDR2 is YFSETQ in the germline V gene. The CDR3 contains 16 residues. CDR3 DNA: TGCGCCAGCAGCTTACCCGGACAGGCTAGCACAGATACGCAGTATTTT. Residues: CASSLPGQASTDTQYF. The whole variable domain, filled in from reference TRBV5-1 and TRBJ2-3, reads KAGVTQTPRYLIKTRGQQVTLSCSPISGHRSVSWYQQTPGQGLQFLFEYFSETQRNKGNFPGRFSGRQFSNSRSEMNVSTLELGDSALYLCASSLPGQASTDTQYFGPGTRLTVL.

The chain is built from TRBV9 and TRBJ1-6; D may be TRBD1 (6 bases). CDR1 is SGDLS and CDR2 is YYNGEE in the germline V gene. V was trimmed by 3 bases and J by 8 bases, leaving 9 bases between them. This CDR3 contains 13 residues. In DNA, the CDR3 is TGTGCCAGCAGCGCTTCAGGGGATTCACCCCTCCACTTT. Its protein product is CASSASGDSPLHF.

The genes are TRBV5-4 and TRBJ2-1, with 11 bases aligning to TRBD2. In germline, CDR1 is SGHNT, CDR2 YYREEE (reference sequence). The CDR3 contains 15 residues. V lost 2 bases, J lost 6 bases, and 4 bases stayed unmatched. The CDR3 reads CASSFSGGAFNEQFF. DNA for the CDR3: TGTGCCAGCAGCTTTAGCGGGGGGGCCTTCAATGAGCAGTTCTTC.

In DNA form, the CDR3 reads TGTGCCAGCAGTTACTCAGGAGCCTATGGCTACACCTTC. It encodes CASSYSGAYGYTF. The rearrangement links TRBV6-5 to TRBJ1-2; unclear D gene. CDR3 length: 13 residues. Germline V CDR1 and CDR2: MNHEY, SVGAGI. V gave up 0 bases and J gave up 4 bases, with 6 bases separating them.

The rearrangement joins TRBV7-9 to TRBJ1-4, with TRBD1 identical over 7 bases. Looked up from germline, CDR1 is SEHNR and CDR2 is FQNEAQ (reference sequence). V shed 4 bases, J shed 0 bases, and the junction held 8 bases outside the gene matches. The CDR3 is made up of 17 amino acids. In DNA form, the CDR3 reads TGTGCCAGCAGCTCCAGCGACAGGGTCCCAACTAATGAAAAACTGTTTTTT. Its protein is CASSSSDRVPTNEKLFF.

This sequence joins TRBV7-2 and TRBJ1-5; no clear D gene. The CDR3 is 15 residues long. Trimming took 0 bases from V and 4 from J, leaving 10 bases between them. The germline gives CDR1 SGHTA, CDR2 FQGNSA. As DNA, the CDR3 is TGTGCCAGCAGCTTAGCGACGGGTAGTAATCAGCCCCAGCATTTT. Its protein is CASSLATGSNQPQHF. The full variable domain, its missing parts supplied by reference TRBV7-2 and TRBJ1-5, is GAGVSQSPSNKVTEKGKDVELRCDPISGHTALYWYRQSLGQGLEFLIYFQGNSAPDKSGLPSDRFSAERTGGSVSTLTIQRTQQEDSAVYLCASSLATGSNQPQHFGDGTRLSIL.

The rearrangement links TRBV5-1 to TRBJ2-7; 12 nucleotides agree with TRBD2. This CDR3 comprises 15 residues. J was trimmed by 2 bases and V by 0 bases; bases with no gene match: 0. Germline lookup yields CDR1 SGHRS and CDR2 YFSETQ. CDR3 sequence reads: CASSLGLAGAYEQYF. The DNA of the CDR3 is TGCGCCAGCAGCTTGGGACTAGCGGGGGCCTACGAGCAGTACTTC.

The sample holds one count of this clone. CDR3 sequence: CASSSRTEQGYEQYF. As DNA, the CDR3 is TGTGCCAGCAGTTCGAGGACCGAACAGGGCTACGAGCAGTACTTC. J is TRBJ2-7 and V is TRBV6-5; tentative D call: TRBD1 (6 bases). Trimming pared 4 bases from V and 3 bases from J, leaving 16 bases between. This CDR3 region has 15 residues. The V gene's germline CDR1 is MNHEY and CDR2 SVGAGI.

As DNA, the CDR3 is TGCGCCAGCAGCTTGTGGGGGACAACCGAAGAGACCCAGTACTTC. Its protein is CASSLWGTTEETQYF. This rearrangement joins TRBV5-1 to TRBJ2-5; maybe TRBD1 (6 bases). Trimming cost V 1 base and J 3 bases, with 13 bases left between them. The germline V gene encodes CDR1 SGHRS and CDR2 YFSETQ. The CDR3 length is 15 residues. Together with reference TRBV5-1 and TRBJ2-5, the CDR3 gives the full variable domain: KAGVTQTPRYLIKTRGQQVTLSCSPISGHRSVSWYQQTPGQGLQFLFEYFSETQRNKGNFPGRFSGRQFSNSRSEMNVSTLELGDSALYLCASSLWGTTEETQYFGPGTRLLVL.

A note on this clone: At one boundary the junction diverges from the germline segment, which might be a read error. The rearrangement uses TRBV29-1 and TRBJ1-2; the match to TRBD1 covers 7 bases. The CDR3 consists of 13 residues. Germline CDR1 reads SQVTM; CDR2 reads ANQGSEA. DNA of the CDR3: TGCAGCGTTGGGGACAGCAGTAACTATGGCTACCCCTTC. Its translation is CSVGDSSNYGYPF.

CDR3: CASSRPEDEKLFF. In nucleotides, the CDR3 is TGTGCCAGCAGCCGGCCTGAGGATGAAAAACTGTTTTTT. The chain carries TRBV6-6 and TRBJ1-4; D unclear. V lost 6 bases, J lost 6 bases, and 11 bases lay in between. The CDR3 runs to 13 residues. Germline V gene sequence: CDR1 MNHNY, CDR2 SVGAGI (reference sequence).

The chain uses TRBV7-3 and TRBJ2-2, with 7 bases lining up with TRBD2. CDR1 is SGHTA and CDR2 is FQGTGA in the germline V gene. J was trimmed by 3 bases and V by 3 bases; bases with no gene match: 7. This CDR3 spans 16 amino acids. In DNA form, the CDR3 reads TGTGCCAGCAGCTTTACGGCTAGCGGTTACACCGGGGAGCTGTTTTTT. This codes for CASSFTASGYTGELFF.

The chain has TRBV25-1 and TRBJ1-1, with 8 positions matching TRBD1. The CDR3 is 15 residues long. Germline CDR1 is MGHDK and CDR2 is SYGVNS. Trimming cost V 3 bases and J 5 bases; bases outside gene matches: 8. The CDR3 nucleotides read TGTGCCAGCAGTGACCCCCGCAGGGGGCGAACTGAAGCTTTCTTT. Translated: CASSDPRRGRTEAFF.

There are a few counts of this clone. The V gene is TRBV5-4, the J gene TRBJ2-1, with 12 bases matching TRBD2. From germline, CDR1 is SGHNT and CDR2 YYREEE (reference sequence). Trimming removed 4 bases from V and 7 bases from J; junction bases left unmatched: 12. The CDR3 runs 17 residues. CDR3 sequence (DNA): TGTGCCAGCAGCCTAAGGACTAGCGGGGTAGCCAGGAATGAGCAGTTCTTC. It encodes CASSLRTSGVARNEQFF.

The V gene is TRBV5-8, the J gene TRBJ2-7; no firm D call. The CDR3 sequence is 13 residues long. The germline gives CDR1 SGHTS, CDR2 YDEGEE. Trimming took off 4 bases at V and 9 bases at J, with 17 bases between the two ends. The chain's CDR3 is CASSPNAPSGQYF. The CDR3 DNA reads TGTGCCAGCAGCCCAAATGCTCCCTCGGGGCAGTACTTC.

The genes are TRBV5-6 and TRBJ1-6; 12 positions agree with TRBD1. Germline V gene data show CDR1 as SGHDT and CDR2 as YYEEEE. This CDR3 region has 16 residues. V dropped 3 bases and J dropped 8; count of bases not matched to a gene: 6. The CDR3 DNA reads TGTGCCAGCAGCTCCGGGACAGGGGGCAAGGATTCACCCCTCCACTTT. As protein: CASSSGTGGKDSPLHF.

V usage is TRBV5-1 and J usage is TRBJ2-2, with 12 bases matching TRBD1. Losses at the gene ends were 2 bases for V and 7 bases for J; bases not matched to a gene: 9. The CDR3 sequence is 17 residues long. From germline, CDR1 is SGHRS and CDR2 YFSETQ. The CDR3 sequence is CASSFNRDRGPSGELFF. Written as DNA, the CDR3 is TGCGCCAGCAGCTTTAACCGGGACAGGGGGCCGAGCGGGGAGCTGTTTTTT. The whole variable domain, remainder taken from reference TRBV5-1 and TRBJ2-2, is KAGVTQTPRYLIKTRGQQVTLSCSPISGHRSVSWYQQTPGQGLQFLFEYFSETQRNKGNFPGRFSGRQFSNSRSEMNVSTLELGDSALYLCASSFNRDRGPSGELFFGEGSRLTVL.

The chain combines TRBV11-3 with TRBJ1-3; no reliable D call. V was cut by 1 base and J by 0 bases, with 16 bases left in between. Germline CDR1 SGHNT, CDR2 YENEEA. The length of the CDR3 is 18 residues. For the CDR3, the DNA is TGTGCCAGCAGCTTAGGTAGACCAGGCGAAGTCTCTGGAAACACCATATATTTT. Encoded protein: CASSLGRPGEVSGNTIYF.

This clone was picked up a small number of times. This chain joins TRBV5-4 and TRBJ1-3; D not resolved. The CDR3 extends over 16 amino acids. Germline V CDR1 and CDR2: SGHNT, YYREEE (reference sequence). V lost 4 bases to trimming and J lost 0 bases, with 14 bases between them. CDR3 bases: TGTGCCAGCAGCGCCGGTTTTTCAAGCTCTGGAAACACCATATATTTT. This translates into CASSAGFSSSGNTIYF.